Each of the 4 T cell receptor beta chains below was sequenced from the same sample in a study of CD8+ T cells in alopecia areata. Once RNA had been extracted, it was reverse transcribed into cDNA to act as the sequencing template. Some clones are missing from TCRdb's copy, which holds only in-frame ones; the method was immunoSEQ multiplex PCR. The sample lists over 100,000 clones; approximately 54% were seen once. Treatment specified: oral pan-JAK inhibitor, 5-10 mg twice daily. Specimen: CD8+ T cells sorted from blood, collected at week 24, from a patient treated with tofacitinib. The origin of the receptors is a human donor with alopecia areata.

The rearrangement joins TRBV6-1 to TRBJ1-2; TRBD1 matches at 12 bases. V was clipped by 1 base and J by 6 bases; unmatched bases: 9. The germline V gene has CDR1 MNHNS and CDR2 SASEGT. This CDR3 region has 17 residues. CDR3 amino acids: CASSEESSGTGGNGYTF. Here the CDR3 DNA reads TGTGCCAGCAGTGAAGAATCGAGCGGGACAGGGGGCAATGGCTACACCTTC.

The chain links TRBV13 to TRBJ1-2, with D possibly being TRBD1 (5 bases). Trimming removed 0 bases at V and 3 bases at J, with 8 bases between. The CDR3 has 14 residues. Germline CDR1 is PRHDT and CDR2 is FYEKMQ (reference sequence). Written as DNA, the CDR3 is TGTGCCAGCAGCTTAGGGGCAGGGTACTATGGCTACACCTTC. It is translated as CASSLGAGYYGYTF.

The chain combines TRBV13 with TRBJ2-7, with D perhaps matching TRBD1 (6 bases). Germline V gene data show CDR1 as PRHDT and CDR2 as FYEKMQ (reference sequence). This CDR3 has 14 residues. The V and J ends lost 4 bases and 0 bases respectively, with 10 bases between them. The CDR3, as DNA: TGTGCCAGCAGCTCACCGGACAGCTCCTACGAGCAGTACTTC. Translating it yields CASSSPDSSYEQYF.

The chain links TRBV7-2 to TRBJ2-7; D is perhaps TRBD2 (5 bases). Germline V gene data show CDR1 as SGHTA and CDR2 as FQGNSA. The CDR3 sequence is 14 residues long. Trimming took off 5 bases at V and 3 bases at J, with 14 bases between the two ends. The DNA of the CDR3 is TGTGCCAGCAGCGAGGAGGAGGAATACTACGAGCAGTACTTC. It is translated as CASSEEEEYYEQYF.